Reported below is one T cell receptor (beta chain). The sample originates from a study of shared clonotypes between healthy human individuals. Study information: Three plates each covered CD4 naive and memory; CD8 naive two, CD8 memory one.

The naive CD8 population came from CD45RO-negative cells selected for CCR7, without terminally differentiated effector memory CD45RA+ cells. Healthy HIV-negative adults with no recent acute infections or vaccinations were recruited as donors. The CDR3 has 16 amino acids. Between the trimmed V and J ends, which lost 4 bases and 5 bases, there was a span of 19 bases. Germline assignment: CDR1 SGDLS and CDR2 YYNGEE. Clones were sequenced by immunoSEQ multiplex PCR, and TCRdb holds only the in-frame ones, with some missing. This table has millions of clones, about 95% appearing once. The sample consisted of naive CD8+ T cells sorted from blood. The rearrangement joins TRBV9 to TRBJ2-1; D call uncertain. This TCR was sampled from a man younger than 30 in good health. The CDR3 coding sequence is TGTGCCAGCAGCTCACTTGCTTCCAAACTTGACAATGAGCAGTTCTTC. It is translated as CASSSLASKLDNEQFF.